Sequencing of this TCR beta chain was carried out in a study of T cell responses to AZD1222 COVID-19 vaccine. Study context: Second-dose timings of about 4 or about 12 weeks were pooled.

This table comes from immunoSEQ multiplex PCR, and its TCRdb copy is limited to in-frame clones, with some not included. The sample carries 130,000 to 150,000 clones, about 92% recorded once. As concerns this clone: No antigen is known for it.

The study's findings and limits: Baseline serostatus was positive in only five to seven AZD1222 recipients. Possibly, clonal diversity was underestimated; donors were largely white British and included more females. As reported, nearly half of all spike-specific TCRs target variant regions that are unmutated.

This receptor was obtained from an adult in good health. This specimen was peripheral blood, taken on day 0 of AZD1222 vaccination.

CDR3 sequence (DNA): TGTGCCAGCAGCTTAGACGGTCTGGGGGAGACTGAAGCTTTCTTT. Protein sequence: CASSLDGLGETEAFF. The chain links TRBV11-2 to TRBJ1-1; weak D call: TRBD1 (5 bases). Per germline, CDR1 SGHAT and CDR2 FQNNGV. This CDR3 contains 15 residues. Trimming left V 0 bases short and J 5 bases short, with 13 bases between.